This TCR beta chain was captured by sequencing in a study of blood T cells in healthy people across ages. This clonotype has at least ten counts. Through a sample-barcoded 5' primer and a J-beta primer mix, a second PCR was run for 7 to 11 cycles. TCRdb processed the 5' RACE reads anew with MiXCR; each CDR3 protein has one entry. The sample has about 650,000 distinct CDR3 sequences, around 50% seen once. Every sample had a minimum of 6 million PBMCs isolated. Germline V gene sequence: CDR1 DFQATT, CDR2 SNEGSKA (reference sequence). The CDR3 runs 15 residues. V dropped 6 bases and J dropped 7 bases, with 24 bases sitting between them.

The specimen was blood. The source of this sequence is an elderly woman in good health. The chain employs TRBV20-1 and TRBJ2-5, with D possibly being TRBD2 (6 bases). The CDR3 reads CSAPKASEGTWTQYF. The CDR3, as DNA: TGCAGTGCCCCAAAGGCTAGCGAGGGGACTTGGACCCAGTACTTC.